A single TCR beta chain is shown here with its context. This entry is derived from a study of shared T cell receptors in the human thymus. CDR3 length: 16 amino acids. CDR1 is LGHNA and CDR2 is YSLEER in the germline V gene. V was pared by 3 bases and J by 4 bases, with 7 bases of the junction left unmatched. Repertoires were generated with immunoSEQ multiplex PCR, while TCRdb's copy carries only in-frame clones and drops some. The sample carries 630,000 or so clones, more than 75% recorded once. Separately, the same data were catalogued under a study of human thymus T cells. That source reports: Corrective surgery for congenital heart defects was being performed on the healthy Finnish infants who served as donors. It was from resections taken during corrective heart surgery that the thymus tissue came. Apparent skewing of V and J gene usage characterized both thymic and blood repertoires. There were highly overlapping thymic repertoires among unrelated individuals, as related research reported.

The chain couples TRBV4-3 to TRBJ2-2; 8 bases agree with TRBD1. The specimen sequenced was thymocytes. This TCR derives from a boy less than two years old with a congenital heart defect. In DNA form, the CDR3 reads TGCGCCAGCAGCCATCCAAAGACAGGGGTCACCGGGGAGCTGTTTTTT. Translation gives CASSHPKTGVTGELFF.